A selection of T cell receptor beta chains follows, all from one sample in a study of blood T cells in healthy people across ages. One entry per CDR3 protein, called by TCRdb with MiXCR from the 5' RACE reads. The sample has 650,000 to 950,000 distinct CDR3 sequences; about 42% are singletons. Source material: blood. These receptors were taken from a man in his 60s in good health. CDR3s include the opening cysteine and the closing phenylalanine or tryptophan. A D gene is named only where the DNA matches it firmly. Size is stated for part of the rows, as once, few or many counts, or as a class when the clone is expanded.

J gene,D gene,V gene,clone size,CDR3 protein,CDR3 DNA
TRBJ1-6,TRBD1,TRBV9,-,CASSDDRVDSPLHF,TGTGCCAGCAGCGATGACAGGGTCGATTCACCCCTCCACTTT
TRBJ2-2,-,TRBV18,few,CASSPRKPAISNTGELFF,TGTGCCAGCTCTCCTAGGAAGCCTGCGATCTCGAACACCGGGGAGCTGTTTTTT
TRBJ1-2,-,TRBV12-3/TRBV12-4,-,CAGSLGSGRTYGYTF,TGTGCCGGCAGTTTAGGGTCGGGACGGACCTATGGCTACACCTTC
TRBJ2-5,-,TRBV28,-,CASSFSSRHQETQYF,TGTGCCAGCAGTTTCTCTAGCAGACACCAAGAGACCCAGTACTTC
TRBJ1-6,TRBD1,TRBV9,few,CASSAGQGYSPLHF,TGTGCCAGCAGCGCGGGACAGGGCTATTCACCCCTCCACTTT
TRBJ2-5,-,TRBV6-1,once,CASTQGLRETQYF,TGTGCCAGCACCCAGGGTCTCCGGGAGACCCAGTACTTC
TRBJ2-6,TRBD2,TRBV5-1,-,CASSLNRGVGGANVLTF,TGCGCCAGCAGCTTGAACCGGGGGGTTGGTGGGGCCAACGTCCTGACTTTC
TRBJ2-1,-,TRBV19,-,CASSTAWNEQFF,TGTGCCAGTAGTACCGCCTGGAATGAGCAGTTCTTC
TRBJ2-2,-,TRBV28,-,CASRRSGSANTGELFF,TGTGCCAGCAGGAGATCCGGGAGCGCGAACACCGGGGAGCTGTTTTTT
TRBJ2-5,-,TRBV30,-,CAWSDRRYEQYF,TGTGCCTGGAGTGACCGGCGATATGAGCAGTACTTC
TRBJ2-1,TRBD1,TRBV29-1,-,CSVGGRSRDRGWNEQFF,TGCAGCGTTGGTGGGAGAAGCCGGGACAGGGGGTGGAATGAGCAGTTCTTC
TRBJ2-6,TRBD1,TRBV27,-,CASSLFSGGGSGANVLTF,TGTGCCAGCAGTTTATTTTCAGGGGGCGGCTCTGGGGCCAACGTCCTGACTTTC
TRBJ2-3,-,TRBV6-2/TRBV6-3,-,CASSTIDTQYF,TGTGCCAGCAGCACCATAGATACGCAGTATTTT
TRBJ2-7,TRBD2,TRBV12-3/TRBV12-4,once,CASSLAGLGGYEQYF,TGTGCCAGCAGTTTAGCGGGACTAGGAGGGTACGAGCAGTACTTC
TRBJ1-5,TRBD1,TRBV12-3/TRBV12-4,-,CASSFEGAGQPQHF,TGTGCCAGCAGTTTCGAGGGGGCCGGGCAGCCCCAGCATTTT
TRBJ2-3,TRBD2,TRBV29-1,many,CSVARGGTSTDTQYF,TGCAGCGTTGCACGCGGGGGTACTAGCACAGATACGCAGTATTTT
TRBJ2-2,TRBD2,TRBV6-2/TRBV6-3,-,CASSYFGGADTGELLF,TGTGCCAGCAGTTACTTCGGGGGGGCCGACACCGGGGAGCTGCTTTTT
TRBJ2-5,-,TRBV7-9,-,CASSPESEKTQYF,TGTGCCAGCAGCCCCGAATCTGAAAAGACCCAGTACTTC
TRBJ1-4,TRBD1,TRBV7-9,once,CASSLATPTGFNEKLFF,TGTGCCAGCAGCTTAGCGACCCCGACAGGGTTTAATGAAAAACTGTTTTTT
TRBJ2-5,-,TRBV2,-,CASSDPRADLQETQYF,TGTGCCAGCAGTGACCCCAGGGCGGATTTACAAGAGACCCAGTACTTC
TRBJ2-7,TRBD1,TRBV7-9,few,CASSLARGQGSGEQYF,TGTGCCAGCAGCTTAGCGAGGGGACAGGGATCGGGTGAGCAGTACTTC
TRBJ2-4,-,TRBV12-3/TRBV12-4,-,CASSGGGMNIQYF,TGTGCCAGCAGTGGAGGAGGGATGAACATTCAGTACTTC
TRBJ1-2,-,TRBV9,few,CASSVESPNYGYTF,TGTGCCAGCAGCGTAGAAAGTCCTAACTATGGCTACACCTTC
TRBJ2-1,-,TRBV7-6,-,CASEAGQGFYNEQFF,TGTGCCAGCGAGGCCGGGCAGGGATTCTACAATGAGCAGTTCTTC
TRBJ2-1,-,TRBV2,-,CASSASDSSQFF,TGTGCCAGCAGTGCTTCCGACAGTTCGCAGTTCTTC
TRBJ2-7,-,TRBV12-3/TRBV12-4,many,CASSLQGTSYEQYF,TGTGCCAGCAGTTTACAGGGAACCTCCTACGAGCAGTACTTC
TRBJ1-2,-,TRBV21-1,few,CASSKAGGCDGYTF,TGTGCCAGCAGCAAAGCCGGGGGATGCGATGGCTACACCTTC
TRBJ2-1,-,TRBV29-1,few,CSVGGVSYNEQFF,TGCAGCGTTGGGGGGGTGTCCTACAATGAGCAGTTCTTC
TRBJ2-7,TRBD1,TRBV7-2,many,CASTSETGPYEQYF,TGTGCCAGCACCTCGGAGACAGGGCCCTACGAGCAGTACTTC
TRBJ2-1,-,TRBV29-1,-,CSVIGEGNEQFF,TGCAGCGTCATAGGCGAGGGGAATGAGCAGTTCTTC
TRBJ2-7,TRBD1,TRBV6-6,-,CASSGTGGGSSYEQYF,TGTGCCAGCAGCGGGACAGGGGGCGGAAGCTCCTACGAGCAGTACTTC
TRBJ1-2,TRBD1,TRBV15,-,CATSREDRGHGYTF,TGTGCCACCAGCAGAGAGGACAGGGGCCATGGCTACACCTTC
TRBJ1-2,-,TRBV29-1,few,CSVDRTDGYTF,TGCAGCGTTGACAGGACCGATGGCTACACCTTC
TRBJ2-7,-,TRBV11-2,-,CASRLGTFYEQYF,TGTGCCAGCAGGTTAGGGACCTTCTACGAGCAGTACTTC
TRBJ2-5,TRBD1,TRBV7-6,-,CASTLDLLGQGDQETQYF,TGTGCCAGCACCTTAGACCTTCTGGGACAGGGCGACCAAGAGACCCAGTACTTC
TRBJ1-1,-,TRBV12-3/TRBV12-4,-,CASKLSVRLEAFF,TGTGCCAGCAAACTTAGCGTGCGACTTGAAGCTTTCTTT
TRBJ2-5,TRBD2,TRBV20-1,-,CSASWTSASQETQYF,TGCAGTGCTAGCTGGACTAGCGCCTCCCAAGAGACCCAGTACTTC
TRBJ1-1,-,TRBV25-1,few,CASRAPARRANTEAFF,TGTGCCAGCAGGGCCCCCGCCAGGCGCGCGAACACTGAAGCTTTCTTT
TRBJ1-2,TRBD1,TRBV12-3/TRBV12-4,-,CASRAQGANYGYTF,TGTGCCAGCAGAGCACAGGGGGCCAATTATGGCTACACCTTC
TRBJ2-7,TRBD2,TRBV6-6,-,CASSYRTSSAGYEQYF,TGTGCCAGCAGTTACAGGACTAGTTCTGCGGGCTACGAGCAGTACTTC
TRBJ2-7,-,TRBV5-1,few,CASSLALSGLGRNSYEQYF,TGCGCCAGCAGCTTGGCCCTATCGGGCCTCGGGAGAAACTCCTACGAGCAGTACTTC
TRBJ2-7,TRBD1,TRBV2,-,CASSDRDRGLYEQYF,TGTGCCAGCAGTGATAGGGACAGGGGGCTATACGAGCAGTACTTC
TRBJ1-5,TRBD1,TRBV5-8,many,CASSLERGTGKVNQPQHF,TGTGCCAGCAGCTTGGAACGTGGGACAGGGAAGGTCAATCAGCCCCAGCATTTT
TRBJ2-5,-,TRBV12-3/TRBV12-4,many,CASKTSLAQETQYF,TGTGCCAGCAAAACAAGCCTAGCGCAGGAGACCCAGTACTTC
TRBJ1-2,-,TRBV6-6,-,CASRPSTGGYTF,TGTGCCAGCAGGCCATCGACCGGTGGCTACACCTTC
TRBJ2-5,-,TRBV15,many,CATSREGTQETQYF,TGTGCCACCAGCAGAGAAGGGACTCAAGAGACCCAGTACTTC
TRBJ2-3,-,TRBV29-1,few,CSVELDPGTQYF,TGCAGCGTTGAGTTGGACCCGGGTACGCAGTATTTT
TRBJ1-5,-,TRBV30,few,CAWSDTRYDQPQHF,TGTGCCTGGAGTGATACCAGGTATGATCAGCCCCAGCATTTT
TRBJ1-2,TRBD1,TRBV2,-,CASLQGASGGYTF,TGTGCCAGTTTACAGGGGGCCTCGGGCGGCTACACCTTC
TRBJ2-6,TRBD2,TRBV30,-,CAWSEGLGLAESSGANVLTF,TGTGCCTGGAGTGAAGGCCTCGGACTAGCGGAGAGCTCTGGGGCCAACGTCCTGACTTTC
TRBJ1-4,TRBD1,TRBV20-1,-,CSAPQGGSEKLFF,TGCAGTGCCCCCCAAGGGGGCAGTGAAAAACTGTTTTTT
TRBJ2-7,-,TRBV7-2,-,CASSFSRGAPYEQYF,TGTGCCAGCAGCTTTAGCAGGGGGGCCCCCTACGAGCAGTACTTC
TRBJ2-1,-,TRBV19,-,CASSPGNSVYNEQFF,TGTGCCAGTTCCCCGGGGAACTCGGTCTACAATGAGCAGTTCTTC
TRBJ2-5,TRBD2,TRBV29-1,few,CSVEGISGGPIETQYF,TGCAGCGTCGAGGGTATTAGCGGGGGGCCAATAGAGACCCAGTACTTC
TRBJ2-3,-,TRBV12-3/TRBV12-4,-,CASSFSGDTDAQYF,TGTGCCAGCAGTTTTTCAGGGGACACAGATGCGCAGTATTTT
TRBJ1-4,-,TRBV20-1,-,CSARDSVHNEKLFF,TGCAGTGCTAGAGATTCCGTTCATAATGAAAAACTGTTTTTT
TRBJ2-6,-,TRBV2,-,CASTSRGSSGANVLTF,TGTGCCAGCACCTCCAGGGGATCCTCTGGGGCCAACGTCCTGACTTTC
TRBJ2-5,-,TRBV5-1,-,CASRPDSNQETQYF,TGCGCCAGCAGACCGGACAGCAACCAAGAGACCCAGTACTTC
TRBJ2-7,TRBD2,TRBV4-3,many,CASSQGPSGGLLPYEQYF,TGCGCCAGCAGCCAAGGTCCTAGCGGGGGCCTCTTGCCCTACGAGCAGTACTTC
TRBJ2-7,-,TRBV7-2,many,CASSLDIYEQYF,TGTGCCAGCAGCTTAGATATTTACGAGCAGTACTTC